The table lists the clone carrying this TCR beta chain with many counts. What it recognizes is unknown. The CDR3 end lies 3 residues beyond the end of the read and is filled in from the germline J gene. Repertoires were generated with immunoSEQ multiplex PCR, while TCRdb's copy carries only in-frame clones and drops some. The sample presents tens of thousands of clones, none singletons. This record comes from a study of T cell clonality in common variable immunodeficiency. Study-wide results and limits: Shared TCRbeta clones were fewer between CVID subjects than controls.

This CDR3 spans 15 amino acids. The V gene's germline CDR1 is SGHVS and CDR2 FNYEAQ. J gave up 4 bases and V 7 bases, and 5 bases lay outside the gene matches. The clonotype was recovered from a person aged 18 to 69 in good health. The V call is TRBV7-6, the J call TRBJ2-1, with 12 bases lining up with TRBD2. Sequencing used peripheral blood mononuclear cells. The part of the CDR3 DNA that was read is TGTGCCAGCACCCTCGGACTAGCGGGGTACAATGAG. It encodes CASTLGLAGYNE. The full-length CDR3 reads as CASTLGLAGYNEQFF.